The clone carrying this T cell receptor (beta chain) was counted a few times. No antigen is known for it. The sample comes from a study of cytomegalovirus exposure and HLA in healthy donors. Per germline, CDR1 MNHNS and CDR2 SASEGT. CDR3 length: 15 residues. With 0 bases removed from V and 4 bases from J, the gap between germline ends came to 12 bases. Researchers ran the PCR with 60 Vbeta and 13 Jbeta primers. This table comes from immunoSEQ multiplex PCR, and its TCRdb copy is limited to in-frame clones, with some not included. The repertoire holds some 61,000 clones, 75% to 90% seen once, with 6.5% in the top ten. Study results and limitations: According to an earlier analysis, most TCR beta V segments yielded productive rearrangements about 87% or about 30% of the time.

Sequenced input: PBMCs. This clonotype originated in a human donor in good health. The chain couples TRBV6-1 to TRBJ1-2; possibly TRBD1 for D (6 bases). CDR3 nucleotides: TGTGCCAGCAGTGAAGCCGGACAGTCATCCTATGGCTACACCTTC. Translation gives CASSEAGQSSYGYTF.